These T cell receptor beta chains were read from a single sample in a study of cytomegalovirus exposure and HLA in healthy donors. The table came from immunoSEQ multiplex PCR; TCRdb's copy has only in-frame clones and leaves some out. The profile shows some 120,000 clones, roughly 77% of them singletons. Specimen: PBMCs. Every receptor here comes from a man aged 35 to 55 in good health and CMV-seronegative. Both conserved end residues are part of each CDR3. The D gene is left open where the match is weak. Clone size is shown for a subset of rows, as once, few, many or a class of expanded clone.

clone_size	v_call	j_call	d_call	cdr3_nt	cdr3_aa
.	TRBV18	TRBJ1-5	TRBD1	TGTGCCAGCTCACCCGGGCAGGGGGCGCTTAATCAGCCCCAGCATTTT	CASSPGQGALNQPQHF
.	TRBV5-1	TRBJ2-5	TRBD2	TGCGCCAGCACCGGGGTGGGAGCGGGAGGAGAGACCCAGTACTTC	CASTGVGAGGETQYF
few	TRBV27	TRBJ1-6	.	TGTGCCAGCAGTTCACGACCGCGCCGGGTTTATTATAATTCACCCCTCCACTTT	CASSSRPRRVYYNSPLHF
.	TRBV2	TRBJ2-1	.	TGTGCCAGCAGGGGAACCGGGACTCCCGTGGATGAGCAGTTCTTC	CASRGTGTPVDEQFF
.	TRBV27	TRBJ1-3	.	TGTGCCAGCAGTTCCCTTTCCTCTGGAAACACCATATATTTT	CASSSLSSGNTIYF
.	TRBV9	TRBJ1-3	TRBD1	TGTGCCAGTAGCGTAGAGGACAGGGGTGCAAACACCATATATTTT	CASSVEDRGANTIYF
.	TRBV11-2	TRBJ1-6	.	TGTGCCAGCAGCCCGGGGGGCAGACTCAATAATTCACCCCTCCACTTT	CASSPGGRLNNSPLHF
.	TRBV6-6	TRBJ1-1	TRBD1	TGTGCCAGCAACCTTCACCAGGGGGCGACTGAAGCTTTCTTT	CASNLHQGATEAFF
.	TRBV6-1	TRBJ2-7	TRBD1	TGTGCCAGCAGTGTGGACAGGGGAACCCACGAGCAGTACTTC	CASSVDRGTHEQYF
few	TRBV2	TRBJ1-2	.	TGTGCCAGCAGTGAATCCCAGTTTGTTGACTATGGCTACACCTTC	CASSESQFVDYGYTF
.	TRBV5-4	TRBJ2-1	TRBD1	TGTGCCAGCAGCTACGGACAGGGGAGAGTCGATGAGCAGTTCTTC	CASSYGQGRVDEQFF
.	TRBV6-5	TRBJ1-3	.	TGTGCCAGCAAAAACCCGGGAGGGCCTGGAAACACCATATATTTT	CASKNPGGPGNTIYF
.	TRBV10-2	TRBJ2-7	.	TGCGCCAGCAGCTTACCGGGAACTGGGTACGAGCAGTACTTC	CASSLPGTGYEQYF
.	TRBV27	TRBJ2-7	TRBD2	TGTGCCACCGGACCGGGGGGGACTAGCGGGAGTTACGAGCAGTACTTC	CATGPGGTSGSYEQYF
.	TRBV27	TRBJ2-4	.	TGTGCCAGCAGTAGAGAAATCGGGGCCAAAAACATTCAGTACTTC	CASSREIGAKNIQYF
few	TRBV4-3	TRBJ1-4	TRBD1	TGCGCCAGCAGCCAAGAACCGGGACAGGGGAGGGGTGGTAAACTGTTTTTT	CASSQEPGQGRGGKLFF
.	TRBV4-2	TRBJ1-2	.	TGTGCCAGCAGCCAAGATATCGGGGGTCACTATGGCTACACCTTC	CASSQDIGGHYGYTF
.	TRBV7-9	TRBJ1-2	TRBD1	TGTGCCAGCAGTTCGGCAGGGGGCCTTAGAGGCTACACCTTC	CASSSAGGLRGYTF
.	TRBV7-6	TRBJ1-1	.	TGTGCCAGCAGCTTACGGGGTGAGGGAACTGAAGCTTTCTTT	CASSLRGEGTEAFF
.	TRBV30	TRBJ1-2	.	TGTGCCTGGAAAGGGGTGGGCTATGGCTACACCTTC	CAWKGVGYGYTF
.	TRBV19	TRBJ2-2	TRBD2	TGTGCCAGTAAGGCAGGAGCGGGAATCACCGGGGAGCTGTTTTTT	CASKAGAGITGELFF
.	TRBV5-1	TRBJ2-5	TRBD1	TGCGCCAGCAGCTCGGACGGGACAGATCAAGAGACCCAGTACTTC	CASSSDGTDQETQYF
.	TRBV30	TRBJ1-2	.	TGTGCCTGGAGTGTACATTGGGGCTACACCTTC	CAWSVHWGYTF
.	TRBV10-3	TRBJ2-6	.	TGTGCCACCGGGACAATAAGCTCTGGGGCCAACGTCCTGACTTTC	CATGTISSGANVLTF
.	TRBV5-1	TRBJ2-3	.	TGCGCCAGCAGCTGGGGGGGCTTCACAGATACGCAGTATTTT	CASSWGGFTDTQYF
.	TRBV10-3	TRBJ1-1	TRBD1	TGTGCCATCAGTGAGGTGGACAGGGGGAACACTGAAGCTTTCTTT	CAISEVDRGNTEAFF
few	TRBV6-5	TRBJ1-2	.	TGTGCCAGCAGTGGGGGGTTCTATGGCTACACCTTC	CASSGGFYGYTF
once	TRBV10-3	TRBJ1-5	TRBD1	TGTGCCACCGAGAGGGACAGGGGTCAGCCCCAGCATTTT	CATERDRGQPQHF
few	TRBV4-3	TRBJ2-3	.	TGCGCCAGCAGCCAAGATCTGGCGGGGGCGGGCACAGATACGCAGTATTTT	CASSQDLAGAGTDTQYF
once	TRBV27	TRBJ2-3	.	TGTGCCAGCAGTGGATTGGGACTGGGCACAGATACGCAGTATTTT	CASSGLGLGTDTQYF
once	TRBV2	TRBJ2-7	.	TGTGCCAGCAGGCGCCGAGACTTGTACGAGCAGTACTTC	CASRRRDLYEQYF
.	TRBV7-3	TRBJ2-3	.	TGTGCCAGCAGCTTAAACCCCGGGAGCACAGATACGCAGTATTTT	CASSLNPGSTDTQYF
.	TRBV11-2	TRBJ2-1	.	TGTGCCAGCAGCCTCAAGTATCGAGACAATGAGCAGTTCTTC	CASSLKYRDNEQFF
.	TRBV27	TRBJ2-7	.	TGTGCCAGCAGTTCCCGCTCCTACGAGCAGTACTTC	CASSSRSYEQYF
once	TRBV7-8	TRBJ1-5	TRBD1	TGTGCCAGCAGCTCGTACAGGGGGTCCAATCAGCCCCAGCATTTT	CASSSYRGSNQPQHF
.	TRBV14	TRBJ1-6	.	TGTGCCAGCAGCCAAGTGAGGGCAGTCCAGGCACCCCTCCACTTT	CASSQVRAVQAPLHF
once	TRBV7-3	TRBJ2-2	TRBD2	TGTGCCAGCAGCTTACCCGGGAGGGCGAACACCGGGGAGCTGTTTTTT	CASSLPGRANTGELFF
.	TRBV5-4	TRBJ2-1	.	TGTGCCAGCAGCTTCAATCAGGGGATTAACAATGAGCAGTTCTTC	CASSFNQGINNEQFF
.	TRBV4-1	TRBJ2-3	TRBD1	TGCGCCAGCAGCTTTCGGACAGGGCTGGATACGCAGTATTTT	CASSFRTGLDTQYF
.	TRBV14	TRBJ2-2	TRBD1	TGTGCCAGCAGCCAAGATCTAATTGGTTCCGGGACAGGGGGTTATCGGGAGCTGTTTTTT	CASSQDLIGSGTGGYRELFF
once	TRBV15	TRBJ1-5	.	TGTGCCACCAGCAGAGATCGGGGCAATCAGCCCCAGCATTTT	CATSRDRGNQPQHF
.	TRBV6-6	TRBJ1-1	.	TGTGCCAGCAGTTACTGGGCAGGGATGAACACTGAAGCTTTCTTT	CASSYWAGMNTEAFF